The present T cell receptor (beta chain) was sequenced within a study of radiotherapy plus CTLA-4 blockade in lung cancer. The protocol was immunoSEQ multiplex PCR, while the TCRdb copy is restricted to in-frame clones and leaves out a portion. Of roughly 90,000 clones listed, around 80% are singletons. Notes on this clone: As yet, its antigen is unknown.

General study points: Early blood T cell clone dynamics reportedly forecast response best, with interferon-beta. Radiotherapy plus ipilimumab was followed by expansion in blood of tumor-derived TCR clones.

Patients in the study, people with chemo-refractory metastatic non-small-cell lung cancer, received focal radiation plus ipilimumab CTLA-4 blockade. This receptor was taken from a human donor with non-small cell lung cancer that progressed on radiotherapy plus ipilimumab. The material was peripheral blood, obtained from a patient treated with radiotherapy plus ipilimumab.

This chain's CDR3 is CASSAPNQPQHF. CDR3 bases: TGTGCCAGCAGTGCCCCGAATCAGCCCCAGCATTTT. V and J are TRBV2 and TRBJ1-5; no clear D gene. Germline CDR1 and CDR2: SNHLY and FYNNEI. V lost 4 bases and J lost 4, with 5 bases in between. The CDR3 runs to 12 residues.